The 21 T cell receptor beta chains listed next were all sequenced from one sample in a study of beta chain features in type 1 diabetes. Study results and caveats: Moderate yet significant TCRB CDR3 shortening was seen in Type 1 diabetes patients in all four CD4+ subsets.

Antigens of these TCRs are unknown. Every isolated RNA sample was fully reverse transcribed, so sequencing captured expressed TCRB transcripts. Using immunoSEQ multiplex PCR, the repertoire was profiled, and TCRdb retains in-frame clones only, with some absent. The sample contains hundreds of thousands of clones, approximately 15% of which appear only once. The specimen sequenced was naive CD4+ T cells from blood. All receptors derive from a man between 18 and 35 years old with type 1 diabetes.

This clone was seen a few times. The rearrangement joins TRBV5-4 to TRBJ1-1; D is ambiguous. The length of the CDR3 is 14 residues. V dropped 5 bases and J dropped 3 bases, with 14 bases sitting between them. Germline assignment: CDR1 SGHNT and CDR2 YYREEE (reference sequence). The CDR3 is CASSWTGLDTEAFF. The CDR3 DNA sequence: TGTGCCAGCAGTTGGACGGGGTTGGACACTGAAGCTTTCTTT.

This clone was counted between two and nine times. This rearrangement joins TRBV7-9 to TRBJ1-4; D is ambiguous. CDR3 length equals 13 residues. The ends were cut back, 7 bases at V and 8 bases at J, with 14 bases in the middle. The germline CDR1 and CDR2 sequences are SEHNR and FQNEAQ (reference sequence). Here the CDR3 reads CASTVLGGEKLFF. CDR3 nucleotide sequence: TGTGCCAGCACCGTCTTGGGCGGGGAAAAACTGTTTTTT.

A few counts support this clone. The V call is TRBV30, the J call TRBJ1-2, with D maybe TRBD1 (6 bases). This CDR3 has 13 residues. The V end was cut by 3 bases, the J end by 7 bases, with 15 bases between. The germline CDR1 and CDR2 sequences are GTSNPN and SVGIG (reference sequence). The CDR3 here is CAWSRPGAGGYTF. The CDR3 DNA sequence: TGTGCCTGGAGCCGCCCAGGGGCTGGTGGCTACACCTTC. Together with reference TRBV30 and TRBJ1-2, the CDR3 gives the full variable domain: SQTIHQWPATLVQPVGSPLSLECTVEGTSNPNLYWYRQAAGRGLQLLFYSVGIGQISSEVPQNLSASRPQDRQFILSSKKLLLSDSGFYLCAWSRPGAGGYTFGSGTRLTVV.

This clone showed up just a few times. The CDR3, as DNA: TGTGCCTGGGGGGGCACGGTTTTCACAGATACGCAGTATTTT. Translating it yields CAWGGTVFTDTQYF. The chain couples TRBV30 to TRBJ2-3; D might be TRBD1 (6 bases). Trimming cost V 5 bases and J 2 bases, with 14 bases left between them. Germline assignment: CDR1 GTSNPN and CDR2 SVGIG (reference sequence). CDR3 length: 14 amino acids.

This clone was detected a few times. The CDR3 DNA is TGTGCCAGCAGTGAAATTCAGTTCACGGGAAAACTGTTTTTT. Translation: CASSEIQFTGKLFF. This chain links TRBV6-1 with TRBJ1-4; no firm D call. CDR1 and CDR2 from the germline V gene are MNHNS and SASEGT. CDR3 length: 14 amino acids. V lost 2 bases and J lost 10, with 14 bases in between.

This clone showed up just a few times. The J gene is TRBJ2-3, the V gene TRBV5-4; D is unclear. Germline V lookup: CDR1 SGHNT, CDR2 YYREEE (reference sequence). The V end was cut by 3 bases, the J end by 3 bases, with 11 bases between. The CDR3 is 14 amino acids. This CDR3 is CASSSPTGTDTQYF. CDR3 in DNA: TGTGCCAGCAGCTCCCCGACCGGGACAGATACGCAGTATTTT.

The rearrangement joins TRBV5-1 to TRBJ2-2, with 10 bases aligning to TRBD1. Germline V gene data show CDR1 as SGHRS and CDR2 as YFSETQ. The CDR3 runs to 17 residues. After removal of 3 bases from V and 5 bases from J, the junction contained 10 bases not matched to a gene. The CDR3 loop reads CASSSTPGQGRTGELFF. CDR3 nucleotide sequence: TGCGCCAGCAGCTCTACTCCGGGACAGGGGCGGACCGGGGAGCTGTTTTTT.

This clone was seen only a few times. The genes are TRBV5-1 and TRBJ2-1; 9 nucleotides match TRBD1. The germline V gene has CDR1 SGHRS and CDR2 YFSETQ. The CDR3 runs 15 residues. Losses at the gene ends were 3 bases for V and 8 bases for J; bases not matched to a gene: 9. The CDR3 bases are TGCGCCAGCAGCTCCTGGACAGGGGTAACTGATGAGCAGTTCTTC. Protein: CASSSWTGVTDEQFF.

The chain is built from TRBV28 and TRBJ2-7; D remains ambiguous. Between the trimmed V and J ends, which lost 4 bases and 0 bases, there was a span of 10 bases. CDR3 length equals 14 residues. CDR1 is MDHEN, CDR2 SYDVKM, per germline. CDR3 DNA: TGTGCCAGCAGTTCACTTAGCCTCTCCTACGAGCAGTACTTC. Translating it yields CASSSLSLSYEQYF. Using reference TRBV28 and TRBJ2-7 for the parts outside the CDR3, the full variable domain is DVKVTQSSRYLVKRTGEKVFLECVQDMDHENMFWYRQDPGLGLRLIYFSYDVKMKEKGDIPEGYSVSREKKERFSLILESASTNQTSMYLCASSSLSLSYEQYFGPGTRLTVT.

This clone has a handful of counts. The chain employs TRBV28 and TRBJ2-7, with no clear D. The V and J ends lost 8 bases and 1 base respectively, with 6 bases between them. The CDR3 is made up of 11 amino acids. The germline V gene has CDR1 MDHEN and CDR2 SYDVKM. As DNA, the CDR3 is TGTGCCAGCTCCAATTCCTACGAGCAGTACTTC. This gives the protein CASSNSYEQYF.

The chain couples TRBV7-9 to TRBJ1-1; 7 positions agree with TRBD1. The CDR3 consists of 14 residues. Germline-derived CDR1 and CDR2 are SEHNR and FQNEAQ (reference sequence). J lost 1 base, V lost 1 base, and 0 bases had no gene match. Here the CDR3 reads CASSLGTGNTEAFF. The DNA of the CDR3 is TGTGCCAGCAGCTTAGGGACAGGGAACACTGAAGCTTTCTTT.

This clone was counted between two and nine times. The chain is built from TRBV28 and TRBJ2-7; D not resolved. Germline loops: CDR1 MDHEN, CDR2 SYDVKM. The CDR3 contains 16 residues. V lost 5 bases and J 0 bases, leaving 17 bases between the germline ends. The CDR3 protein is CASSDPGVNYSYEQYF. The CDR3 DNA reads as TGTGCCAGCAGTGATCCCGGCGTCAACTACTCCTACGAGCAGTACTTC.

This chain connects TRBV15 to TRBJ2-7; D is ambiguous. Germline V CDR1 and CDR2: LNHNV, YYDKDF (reference sequence). The CDR3 totals 15 residues. The V end was cut by 2 bases, the J end by 2 bases, with 13 bases between. The CDR3 spells CATSRPLTGPYEQYF. The CDR3 DNA is TGTGCCACCAGCAGACCCCTAACGGGTCCCTACGAGCAGTACTTC.

This clone was observed a few times. The V call is TRBV18, the J call TRBJ2-7, with 7 nucleotides matching TRBD2. Trimming at V came to 5 bases and at J to 6 bases, leaving 7 bases not matched to a gene. CDR1 is KGHSH, CDR2 LQKENI, per germline. The CDR3 totals 13 residues. This chain's CDR3 is CASSSSRGVEQYF. The CDR3 DNA reads as TGTGCCAGCTCATCCAGTCGGGGGGTCGAGCAGTACTTC.

V usage is TRBV10-2 and J usage is TRBJ2-7; possibly TRBD1 for D (7 bases). The V gene lost 3 bases and the J gene lost 6 bases, with 30 bases spanning the gap. Germline V lookup: CDR1 WSHSY, CDR2 SAAADI. This CDR3 is built from 19 residues. The CDR3 protein is CASSDRKRGLGGRRVEQYF. CDR3 bases: TGCGCCAGCAGTGATCGTAAAAGGGGGCTGGGGGGCAGGCGGGTCGAGCAGTACTTC.

In its sample, this clone was seen a few times. The chain carries TRBV30 and TRBJ1-3, with D unclear. The CDR3 runs 14 residues. Germline CDR1 is GTSNPN and CDR2 is SVGIG (reference sequence). V gave up 4 bases and J gave up 0 bases, with 10 bases separating them. The CDR3 DNA reads TGTGCCTGGAACCCACTGATCTCTGGAAACACCATATATTTT. It is translated as CAWNPLISGNTIYF.

The CDR3 loop reads CASSPEGIGNQPQHF. The CDR3 DNA is TGTGCCAGCTCACCAGAGGGTATTGGTAATCAGCCCCAGCATTTT. The rearrangement uses TRBV18 and TRBJ1-5, with no clear D. CDR1 is KGHSH and CDR2 is LQKENI in the germline V gene. The V gene lost 2 bases and the J gene lost 4 bases, with 12 bases spanning the gap. This CDR3 is built from 15 residues.

The rearrangement uses TRBV30 and TRBJ2-1; 13 positions match TRBD2. Trimming removed 5 bases from V and 7 bases from J; junction bases left unmatched: 2. Germline lookup yields CDR1 GTSNPN and CDR2 SVGIG (reference sequence). This CDR3 is 13 amino acids long. CDR3 sequence: CAWEGLAGNEQFF. The CDR3 coding sequence is TGTGCCTGGGAGGGACTAGCGGGAAATGAGCAGTTCTTC.

In its sample, this clone was seen a few times. The chain recombines TRBV9 with TRBJ2-1; a possible D gene is TRBD1 (6 bases). The CDR3 consists of 13 residues. V was trimmed by 3 bases and J by 6 bases, leaving 10 bases between them. Germline CDR1 is SGDLS and CDR2 is YYNGEE. CDR3 sequence (DNA): TGTGCCAGCAGCGGGACAGTAAGCAATGAGCAGTTCTTC. Protein sequence: CASSGTVSNEQFF.

The CDR3 DNA reads as TGTGCCAGCACCTGGACAGGACCTAACTATGGCTACACCTTC. Protein product: CASTWTGPNYGYTF. The V call is TRBV5-6, the J call TRBJ1-2, with 7 bases that match TRBD1. CDR1 is SGHDT and CDR2 is YYEEEE in the germline V gene. Trimming cost V 6 bases and J 0 bases; bases outside gene matches: 5. The CDR3 runs 14 residues.

CDR3: CASSFRQGVPGSEQYF. CDR3 bases: TGCGCCAGCAGCTTCCGACAGGGGGTCCCTGGAAGCGAGCAGTACTTC. The V and J genes are TRBV4-1 and TRBJ2-7, with TRBD1 matching 9 bases. CDR1 is MGHRA and CDR2 is YSYEKL in the germline V gene. J was trimmed by 6 bases and V by 5 bases; bases with no gene match: 14. The CDR3 sequence is 16 residues long.